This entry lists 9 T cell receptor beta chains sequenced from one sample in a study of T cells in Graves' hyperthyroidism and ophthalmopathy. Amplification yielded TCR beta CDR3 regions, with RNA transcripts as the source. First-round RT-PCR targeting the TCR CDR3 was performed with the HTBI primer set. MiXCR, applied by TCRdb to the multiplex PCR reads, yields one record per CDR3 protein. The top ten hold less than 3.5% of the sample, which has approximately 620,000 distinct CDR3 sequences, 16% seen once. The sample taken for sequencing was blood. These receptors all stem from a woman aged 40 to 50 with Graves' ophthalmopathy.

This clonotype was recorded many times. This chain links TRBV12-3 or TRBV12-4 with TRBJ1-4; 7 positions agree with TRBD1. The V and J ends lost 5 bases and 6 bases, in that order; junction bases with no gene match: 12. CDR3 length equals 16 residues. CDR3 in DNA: TGTGCCAGCAGTCTGACAGGGTTGGGAAGGGATGAAAAACTGTTTTTT. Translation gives CASSLTGLGRDEKLFF.

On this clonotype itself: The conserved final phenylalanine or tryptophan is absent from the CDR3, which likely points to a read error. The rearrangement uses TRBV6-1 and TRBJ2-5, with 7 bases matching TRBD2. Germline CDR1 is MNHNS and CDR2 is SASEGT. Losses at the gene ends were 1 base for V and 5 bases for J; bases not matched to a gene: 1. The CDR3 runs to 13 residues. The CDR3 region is CASSEVGGETQYL. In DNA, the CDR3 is TGTGCCAGCAGTGAAGTCGGGGGGGAGACCCAGTACCTC.

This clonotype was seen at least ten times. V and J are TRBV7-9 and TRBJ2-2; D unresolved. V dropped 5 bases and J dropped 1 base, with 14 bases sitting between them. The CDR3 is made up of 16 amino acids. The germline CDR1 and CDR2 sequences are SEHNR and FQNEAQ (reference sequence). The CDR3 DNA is TGTGCCAGCAGCCATAAAGACAAGGAGAACACCGGGGAGCTGTTTTTT. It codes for CASSHKDKENTGELFF.

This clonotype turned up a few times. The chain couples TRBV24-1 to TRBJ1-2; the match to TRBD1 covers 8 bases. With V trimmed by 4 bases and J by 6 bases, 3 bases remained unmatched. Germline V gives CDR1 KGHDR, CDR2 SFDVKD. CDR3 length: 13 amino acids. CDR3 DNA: TGTGCCACCAGTGACTCGACAGGGGATGGCTACACCTTC. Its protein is CATSDSTGDGYTF.

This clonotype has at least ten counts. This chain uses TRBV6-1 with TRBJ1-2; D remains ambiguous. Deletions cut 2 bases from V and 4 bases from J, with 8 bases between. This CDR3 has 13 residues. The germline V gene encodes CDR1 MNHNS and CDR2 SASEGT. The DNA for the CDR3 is TGTGCCAGCAGTGAAATGGAGCCCTATGGCTACACCTTC. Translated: CASSEMEPYGYTF.

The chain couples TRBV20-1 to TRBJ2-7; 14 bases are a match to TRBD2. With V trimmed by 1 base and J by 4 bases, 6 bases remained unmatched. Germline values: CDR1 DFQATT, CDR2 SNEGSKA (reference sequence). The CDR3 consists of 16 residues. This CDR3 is CSARGGLAGVDYEQYF. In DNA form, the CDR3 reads TGCAGTGCTAGAGGGGGACTAGCGGGAGTAGATTACGAGCAGTACTTC.

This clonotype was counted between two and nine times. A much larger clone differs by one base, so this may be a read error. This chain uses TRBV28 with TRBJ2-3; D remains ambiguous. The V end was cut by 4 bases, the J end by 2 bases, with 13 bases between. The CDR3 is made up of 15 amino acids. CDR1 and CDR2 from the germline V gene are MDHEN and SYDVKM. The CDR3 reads CASSSGSATTDTQYF. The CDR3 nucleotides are TGTGCCAGCAGTTCGGGCAGCGCCACCACAGATACGCAGTATTTT.

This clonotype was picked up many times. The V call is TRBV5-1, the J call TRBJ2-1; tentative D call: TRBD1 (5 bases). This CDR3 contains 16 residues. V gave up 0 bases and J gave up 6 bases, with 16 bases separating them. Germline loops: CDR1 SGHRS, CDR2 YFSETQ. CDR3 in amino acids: CASSLERTPKSNEQFF. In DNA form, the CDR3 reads TGCGCCAGCAGCTTGGAGAGGACACCTAAGTCCAATGAGCAGTTCTTC.

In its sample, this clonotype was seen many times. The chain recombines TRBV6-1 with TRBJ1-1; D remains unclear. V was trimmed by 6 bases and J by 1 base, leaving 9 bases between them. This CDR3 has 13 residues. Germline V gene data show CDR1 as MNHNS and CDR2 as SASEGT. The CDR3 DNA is TGTGCCAGCAGGAACAATAGGAACACTGAAGCTTTCTTT. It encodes CASRNNRNTEAFF.